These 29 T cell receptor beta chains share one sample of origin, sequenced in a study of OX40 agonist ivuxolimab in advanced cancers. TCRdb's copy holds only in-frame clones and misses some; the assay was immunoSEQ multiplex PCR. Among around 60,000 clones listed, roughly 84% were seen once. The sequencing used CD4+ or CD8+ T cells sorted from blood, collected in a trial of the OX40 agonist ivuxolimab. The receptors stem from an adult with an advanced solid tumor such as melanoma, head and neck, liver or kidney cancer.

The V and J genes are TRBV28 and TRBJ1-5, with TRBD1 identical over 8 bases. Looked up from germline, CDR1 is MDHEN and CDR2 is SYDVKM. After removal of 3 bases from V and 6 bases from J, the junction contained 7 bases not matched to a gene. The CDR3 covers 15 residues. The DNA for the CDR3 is TGTGCCAGCAGTTTTATCCAGGGGGCAAGTCAGCCCCAGCATTTT. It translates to CASSFIQGASQPQHF.

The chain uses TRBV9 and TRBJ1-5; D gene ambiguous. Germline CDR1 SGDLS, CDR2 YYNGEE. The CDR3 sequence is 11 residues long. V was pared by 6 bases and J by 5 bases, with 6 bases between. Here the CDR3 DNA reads TGTGCCAGCAAAAAGGATCAGCCCCAGCATTTT. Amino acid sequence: CASKKDQPQHF.

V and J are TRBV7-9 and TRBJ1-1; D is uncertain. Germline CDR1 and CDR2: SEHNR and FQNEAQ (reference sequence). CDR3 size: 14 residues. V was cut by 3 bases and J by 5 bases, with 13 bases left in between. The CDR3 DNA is TGTGCCAGCAGCTTTCCCGGCCTGGGGACTGAAGCTTTCTTT. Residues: CASSFPGLGTEAFF.

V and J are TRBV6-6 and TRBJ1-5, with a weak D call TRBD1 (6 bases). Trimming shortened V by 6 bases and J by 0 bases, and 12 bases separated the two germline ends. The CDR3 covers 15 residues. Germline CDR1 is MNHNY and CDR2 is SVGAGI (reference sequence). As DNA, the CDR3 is TGTGCCAGCAGAACAGGGCCTTTTAGCAATCAGCCCCAGCATTTT. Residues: CASRTGPFSNQPQHF.

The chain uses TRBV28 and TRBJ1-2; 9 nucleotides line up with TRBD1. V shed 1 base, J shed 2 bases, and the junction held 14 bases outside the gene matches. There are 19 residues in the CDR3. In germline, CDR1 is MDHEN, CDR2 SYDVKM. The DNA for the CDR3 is TGTGCCAGCAGTTTATCAGGCGGGGGGACAGGGCACCAAAACTATGGCTACACCTTC. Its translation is CASSLSGGGTGHQNYGYTF.

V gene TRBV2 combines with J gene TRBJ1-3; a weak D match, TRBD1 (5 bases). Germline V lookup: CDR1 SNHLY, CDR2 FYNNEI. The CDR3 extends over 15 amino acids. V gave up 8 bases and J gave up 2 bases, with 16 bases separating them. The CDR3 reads CASARGKGAGNTIYF. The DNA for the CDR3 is TGTGCCAGCGCGCGAGGTAAAGGGGCTGGAAACACCATATATTTT.

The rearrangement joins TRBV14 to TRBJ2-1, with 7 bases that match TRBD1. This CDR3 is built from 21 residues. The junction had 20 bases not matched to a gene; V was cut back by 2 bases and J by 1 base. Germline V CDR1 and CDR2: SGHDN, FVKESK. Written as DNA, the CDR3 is TGTGCCAGCAGCCAACTCCCCCTCATGACAGGGTGGATAAGTTCCTACAATGAGCAGTTCTTC. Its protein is CASSQLPLMTGWISSYNEQFF.

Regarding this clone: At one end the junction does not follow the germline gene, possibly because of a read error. The CDR3 DNA is TGCGCCAGCCGCTTCGGAGGACAAGAGACCCAGTACTTC. This encodes CASRFGGQETQYF. This chain joins TRBV5-1 and TRBJ2-5; D perhaps matches TRBD2 (5 bases). The CDR3 contains 13 residues. In germline, CDR1 is SGHRS, CDR2 YFSETQ.

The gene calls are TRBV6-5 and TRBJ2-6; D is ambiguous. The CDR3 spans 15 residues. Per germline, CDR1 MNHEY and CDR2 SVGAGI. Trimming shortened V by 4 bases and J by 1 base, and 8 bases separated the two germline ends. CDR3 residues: CASSSRLSGANVLTF. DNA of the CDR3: TGTGCCAGCAGTTCGCGGTTATCTGGGGCCAACGTCCTGACTTTC.

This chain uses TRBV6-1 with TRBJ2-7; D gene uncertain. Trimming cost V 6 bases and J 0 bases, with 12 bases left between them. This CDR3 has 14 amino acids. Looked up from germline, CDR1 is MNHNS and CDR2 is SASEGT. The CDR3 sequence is CASRAGPISYEQYF. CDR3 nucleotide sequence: TGTGCCAGCAGAGCCGGACCGATCTCCTACGAGCAGTACTTC.

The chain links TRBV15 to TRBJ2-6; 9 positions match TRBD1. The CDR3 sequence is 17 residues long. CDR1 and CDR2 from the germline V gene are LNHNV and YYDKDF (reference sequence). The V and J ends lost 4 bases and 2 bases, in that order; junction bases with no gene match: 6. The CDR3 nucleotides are TGTGCCACCAGCAACGGGACAGGGCGGCCTGGGGCCAACGTCCTGACTTTC. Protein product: CATSNGTGRPGANVLTF.

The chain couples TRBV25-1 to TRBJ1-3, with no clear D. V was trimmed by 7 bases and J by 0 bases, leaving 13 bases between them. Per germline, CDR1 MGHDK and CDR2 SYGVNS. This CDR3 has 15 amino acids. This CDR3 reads CASTQGGLSGNTIYF. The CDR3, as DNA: TGTGCCAGCACCCAAGGAGGGCTCTCTGGAAACACCATATATTTT.

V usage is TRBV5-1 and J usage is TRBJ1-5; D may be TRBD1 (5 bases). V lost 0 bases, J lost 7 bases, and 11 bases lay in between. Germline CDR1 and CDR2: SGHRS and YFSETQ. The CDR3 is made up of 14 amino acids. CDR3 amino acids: CASSLAGGGQPQHF. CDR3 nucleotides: TGCGCCAGCAGCTTGGCTGGGGGAGGGCAGCCCCAGCATTTT. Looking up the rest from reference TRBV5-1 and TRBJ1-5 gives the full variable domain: KAGVTQTPRYLIKTRGQQVTLSCSPISGHRSVSWYQQTPGQGLQFLFEYFSETQRNKGNFPGRFSGRQFSNSRSEMNVSTLELGDSALYLCASSLAGGGQPQHFGDGTRLSIL.

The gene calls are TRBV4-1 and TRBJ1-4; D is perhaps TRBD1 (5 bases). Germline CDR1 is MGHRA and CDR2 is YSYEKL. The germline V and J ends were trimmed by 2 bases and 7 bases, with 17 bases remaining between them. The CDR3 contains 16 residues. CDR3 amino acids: CASSQMGGGAGEKLFF. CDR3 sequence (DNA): TGCGCCAGCAGCCAAATGGGGGGAGGGGCGGGTGAAAAACTGTTTTTT.

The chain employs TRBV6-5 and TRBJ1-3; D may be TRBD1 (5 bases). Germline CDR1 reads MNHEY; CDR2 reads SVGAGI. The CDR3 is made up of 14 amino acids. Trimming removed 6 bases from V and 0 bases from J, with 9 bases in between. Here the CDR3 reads CASSLTVSGNTIYF. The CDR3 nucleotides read TGTGCCAGCAGCCTGACAGTCTCTGGAAACACCATATATTTT.

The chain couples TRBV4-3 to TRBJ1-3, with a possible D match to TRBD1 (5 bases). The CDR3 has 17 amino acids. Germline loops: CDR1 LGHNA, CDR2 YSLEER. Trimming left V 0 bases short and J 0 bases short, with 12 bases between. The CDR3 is CASSQDWGTSSGNTIYF. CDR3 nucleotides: TGCGCCAGCAGCCAAGATTGGGGGACCAGCTCTGGAAACACCATATATTTT.

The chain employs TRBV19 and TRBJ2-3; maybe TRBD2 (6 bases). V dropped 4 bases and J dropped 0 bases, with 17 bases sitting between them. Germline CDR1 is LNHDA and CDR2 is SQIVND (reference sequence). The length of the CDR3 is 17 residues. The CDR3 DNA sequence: TGTGCCAGTAGTACCCCCGGAGGGCGGCGCAGCACAGATACGCAGTATTTT. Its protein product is CASSTPGGRRSTDTQYF.

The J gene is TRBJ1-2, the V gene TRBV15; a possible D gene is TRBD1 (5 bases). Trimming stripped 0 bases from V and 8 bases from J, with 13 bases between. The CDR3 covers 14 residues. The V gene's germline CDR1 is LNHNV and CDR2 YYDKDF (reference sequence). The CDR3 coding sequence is TGTGCCACCAGCAGAGATCGGGCAGGGATCGGCTACACCTTC. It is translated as CATSRDRAGIGYTF.

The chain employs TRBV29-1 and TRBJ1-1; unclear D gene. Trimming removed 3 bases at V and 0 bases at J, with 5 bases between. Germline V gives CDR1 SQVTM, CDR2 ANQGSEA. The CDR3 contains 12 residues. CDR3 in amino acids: CSVDIMNTEAFF. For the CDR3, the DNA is TGCAGCGTTGACATAATGAACACTGAAGCTTTCTTT.

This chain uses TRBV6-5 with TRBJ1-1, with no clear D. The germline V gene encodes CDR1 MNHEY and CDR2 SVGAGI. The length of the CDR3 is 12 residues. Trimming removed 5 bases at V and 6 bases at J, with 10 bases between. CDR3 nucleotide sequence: TGTGCCAGCAGTAATCAGGTGGCTGAAGCTTTCTTT. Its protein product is CASSNQVAEAFF.

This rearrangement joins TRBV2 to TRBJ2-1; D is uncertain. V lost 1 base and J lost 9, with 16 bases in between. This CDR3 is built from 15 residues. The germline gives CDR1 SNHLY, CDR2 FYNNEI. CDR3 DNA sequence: TGTGCCAGCAGTGAAGAGCAGCTTCGTAGCAGTGAGCAGTTCTTC. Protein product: CASSEEQLRSSEQFF.

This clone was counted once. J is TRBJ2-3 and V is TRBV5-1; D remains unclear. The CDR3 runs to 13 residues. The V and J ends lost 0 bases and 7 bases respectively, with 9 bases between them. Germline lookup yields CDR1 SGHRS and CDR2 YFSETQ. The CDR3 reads CASSLGLLNTQYF. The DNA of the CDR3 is TGCGCCAGCAGCTTGGGACTTCTCAATACGCAGTATTTT. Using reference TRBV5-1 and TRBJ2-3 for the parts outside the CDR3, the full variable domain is KAGVTQTPRYLIKTRGQQVTLSCSPISGHRSVSWYQQTPGQGLQFLFEYFSETQRNKGNFPGRFSGRQFSNSRSEMNVSTLELGDSALYLCASSLGLLNTQYFGPGTRLTVL.

The CDR3 bases are TGTGCCAGCAGCTTAGTCGAGCGGGGGTCTACCTACGAGCAGTACTTC. It specifies CASSLVERGSTYEQYF. The chain joins TRBV11-2 to TRBJ2-7, with 8 bases identical to TRBD2. With 1 base clipped from V and 2 bases from J, the junction kept 7 bases outside the gene matches. This CDR3 is built from 16 residues. Germline CDR1 and CDR2: SGHAT and FQNNGV.

Here the CDR3 DNA reads TGTGCCAGCAGCTTGGGATTGGGGGGCGAGACCCAGTACTTC. Amino acids: CASSLGLGGETQYF. This rearrangement joins TRBV5-5 to TRBJ2-5; D possibly uses TRBD1 or TRBD2 (6 bases each). The CDR3 spans 14 residues. Germline-derived CDR1 and CDR2 are SGHKS and YYEKEE (reference sequence). Trimming left V 0 bases short and J 5 bases short, with 11 bases between.

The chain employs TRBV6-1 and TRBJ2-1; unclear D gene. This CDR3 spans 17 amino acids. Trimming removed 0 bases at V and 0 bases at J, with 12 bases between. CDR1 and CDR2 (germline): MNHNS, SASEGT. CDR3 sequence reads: CASSEARLVSSYNEQFF. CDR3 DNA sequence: TGTGCCAGCAGTGAAGCTCGGCTCGTCAGCTCCTACAATGAGCAGTTCTTC.

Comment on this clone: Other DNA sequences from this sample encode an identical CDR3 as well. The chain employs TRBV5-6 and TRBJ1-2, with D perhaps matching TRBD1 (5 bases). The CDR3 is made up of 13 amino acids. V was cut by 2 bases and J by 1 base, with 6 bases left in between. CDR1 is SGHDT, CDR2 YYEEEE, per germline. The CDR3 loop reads CASSLRGNYGYTF. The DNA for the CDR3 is TGTGCCAGCAGCTTAAGGGGTAACTATGGCTACACCTTC.

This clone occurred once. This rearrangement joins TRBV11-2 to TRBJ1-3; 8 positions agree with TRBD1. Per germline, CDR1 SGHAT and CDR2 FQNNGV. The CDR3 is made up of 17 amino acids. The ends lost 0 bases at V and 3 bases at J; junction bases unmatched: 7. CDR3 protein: CASSLEAGGSFGNTIYF. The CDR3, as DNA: TGTGCCAGCAGCTTAGAAGCAGGGGGCTCGTTTGGAAACACCATATATTTT.

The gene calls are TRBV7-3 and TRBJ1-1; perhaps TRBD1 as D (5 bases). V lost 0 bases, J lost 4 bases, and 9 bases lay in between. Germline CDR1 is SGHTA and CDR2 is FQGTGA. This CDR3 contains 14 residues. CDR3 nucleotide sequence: TGTGCCAGCAGCTTAACCCCAAGGGGCACTGAAGCTTTCTTT. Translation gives CASSLTPRGTEAFF.

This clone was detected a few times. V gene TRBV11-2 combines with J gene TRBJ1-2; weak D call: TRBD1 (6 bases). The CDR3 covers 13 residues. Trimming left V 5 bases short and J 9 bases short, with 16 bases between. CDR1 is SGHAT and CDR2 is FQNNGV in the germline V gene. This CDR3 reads CASSPQTQGSYTF. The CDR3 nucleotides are TGTGCCAGCAGCCCCCAAACACAGGGAAGCTACACCTTC.